These 26 T cell receptor beta chains originate from one sample sequenced in a study of Ad26.COV2.S vaccination and SARS-CoV-2 variants. The treatment: about 20 received Ad26.COV2.S at low or high dose, single or two shots; roughly five received placebo; per-sample allocation not given. Sampling happened 63 days after the first vaccine or placebo injection. Generated by immunoSEQ multiplex PCR, the TCRdb table keeps only in-frame clones and is missing some. The data contain about 320,000 clones, 70% to 90% of them singletons. Sequenced material: peripheral blood, taken in a trial of Ad26.COV2.S vaccine versus placebo. These receptors came from a person between 18 and 65 years old who received the Ad26.COV2.S COVID-19 vaccine or a placebo.

V is TRBV2 and J is TRBJ1-1; D uncertain. The CDR3 has 12 residues. Trimming removed 8 bases from V and 0 bases from J, with 7 bases in between. Per the germline V gene, CDR1 is SNHLY and CDR2 is FYNNEI. CDR3 sequence reads: CASVIMNTEAFF. In DNA, the CDR3 is TGTGCCAGCGTTATTATGAACACTGAAGCTTTCTTT.

The J gene is TRBJ2-7, the V gene TRBV25-1; no clear D. Trimming cost V 2 bases and J 1 base, with 9 bases left between them. The CDR3 consists of 14 residues. Germline V gene data show CDR1 as MGHDK and CDR2 as SYGVNS. The CDR3 DNA reads TGTGCCAGCAGTGAAGCCTACCCTTCCTACGAGCAGTACTTC. Its protein is CASSEAYPSYEQYF.

The chain links TRBV7-8 to TRBJ1-5, with 8 bases aligning to TRBD1. Germline assignment: CDR1 SGHVS and CDR2 FQNEAQ. CDR3 length equals 17 residues. The ends lost 5 bases at V and 3 bases at J; junction bases unmatched: 12. CDR3 in amino acids: CASSLLLDRGHNQPQHF. In nucleotides, the CDR3 is TGTGCCAGCAGCCTACTCCTCGACAGGGGTCACAATCAGCCCCAGCATTTT.

The chain employs TRBV5-1 and TRBJ1-1; 7 bases map to TRBD1. With V trimmed by 1 base and J by 3 bases, 9 bases remained unmatched. This CDR3 spans 16 amino acids. Germline values: CDR1 SGHRS, CDR2 YFSETQ. CDR3 DNA sequence: TGCGCCAGCAGCTTGAGGAGGGGGCAGCGGGACACTGAAGCTTTCTTT. This gives the protein CASSLRRGQRDTEAFF. Full variable domain (rest looked up from reference TRBV5-1 and TRBJ1-1): KAGVTQTPRYLIKTRGQQVTLSCSPISGHRSVSWYQQTPGQGLQFLFEYFSETQRNKGNFPGRFSGRQFSNSRSEMNVSTLELGDSALYLCASSLRRGQRDTEAFFGQGTRLTVV.

The chain carries TRBV11-2 and TRBJ1-1, with D possibly being TRBD1 (6 bases). CDR3 size: 14 residues. V was pared by 6 bases and J by 4 bases, with 15 bases between. From germline, CDR1 is SGHAT and CDR2 FQNNGV. DNA for the CDR3: TGTGCCAGCAGAGCCAAAGGGACACTCACTGAAGCTTTCTTT. This translates into CASRAKGTLTEAFF.

The rearrangement uses TRBV19 and TRBJ2-7; no clear D gene. V was cut by 1 base and J by 1 base, with 11 bases left in between. CDR3 length equals 15 residues. In germline, CDR1 is LNHDA, CDR2 SQIVND (reference sequence). In DNA form, the CDR3 reads TGTGCCAGTAGTATAGTGGTCGGCAGATCCTACGAGCAGTACTTC. As protein: CASSIVVGRSYEQYF. Using reference TRBV19 and TRBJ2-7 for the parts outside the CDR3, the full variable domain is DGGITQSPKYLFRKEGQNVTLSCEQNLNHDAMYWYRQDPGQGLRLIYYSQIVNDFQKGDIAEGYSVSREKKESFPLTVTSAQKNPTAFYLCASSIVVGRSYEQYFGPGTRLTVT.

This chain connects TRBV24-1 to TRBJ2-2, with 8 bases fitting TRBD1. The trim removed 5 bases at V and 4 bases at J, leaving 2 bases unmatched. Germline V gene data show CDR1 as KGHDR and CDR2 as SFDVKD. This CDR3 has 14 residues. The DNA for the CDR3 is TGTGCCACCAGTGGTACAGGGGGCACCGGGGAGCTGTTTTTT. It is translated as CATSGTGGTGELFF.

V usage is TRBV9 and J usage is TRBJ1-3; 7 bases fit TRBD1. The germline V gene encodes CDR1 SGDLS and CDR2 YYNGEE. V gave up 3 bases and J gave up 5 bases; unmatched junction bases: 8. This CDR3 contains 15 residues. The CDR3 region has the DNA TGTGCCAGCAGCGACCGGACAGGCCGACGAAACACCATATATTTT. Translation: CASSDRTGRRNTIYF.

This chain links TRBV10-3 with TRBJ2-3; D is perhaps TRBD1 (6 bases). The germline gives CDR1 ENHRY, CDR2 SYGVKD. The CDR3 runs 14 residues. V lost 10 bases to trimming and J lost 1 base, with 15 bases between them. The CDR3 loop is CASTRDTGTDTQYF. In nucleotides, the CDR3 is TGTGCCAGCACCCGGGACACTGGCACAGATACGCAGTATTTT.

The rearrangement joins TRBV30 to TRBJ1-5, with D tentatively TRBD1 (5 bases). V was pared by 3 bases and J by 1 base, with 7 bases between. Per the germline V gene, CDR1 is GTSNPN and CDR2 is SVGIG (reference sequence). The CDR3 is made up of 13 amino acids. The CDR3 spells CAWSRDSNQPQHF. CDR3 sequence (DNA): TGTGCCTGGAGCCGGGACAGCAATCAGCCCCAGCATTTT.

V usage is TRBV7-2 and J usage is TRBJ2-7; D might be TRBD1 (5 bases). V was clipped by 3 bases and J by 5 bases, with 14 bases between them. CDR1 is SGHTA, CDR2 FQGNSA, per germline. There are 14 residues in the CDR3. Here the CDR3 DNA reads TGTGCCAGCAGCTTTACAGGTGAAGGTAACGAGCAGTACTTC. This codes for CASSFTGEGNEQYF. Supplemented by reference TRBV7-2 and TRBJ2-7, the full variable domain reads GAGVSQSPSNKVTEKGKDVELRCDPISGHTALYWYRQSLGQGLEFLIYFQGNSAPDKSGLPSDRFSAERTGGSVSTLTIQRTQQEDSAVYLCASSFTGEGNEQYFGPGTRLTVT.

The rearrangement links TRBV6-2 or TRBV6-3 to TRBJ1-6; weak D call: TRBD1 (5 bases). The CDR3 loop spans 17 amino acids. Germline V gene lookup returns CDR1 MNHEY and CDR2 SVGEGT. Trimming removed 5 bases from V and 3 bases from J, with 17 bases in between. CDR3 nucleotides: TGTGCCAGCAGTCACCCCCCGGGGGAGAGCTATAATTCACCCCTCCACTTT. As protein: CASSHPPGESYNSPLHF.

The chain combines TRBV6-5 with TRBJ1-6; possibly TRBD1 for D (5 bases). CDR3 length: 15 amino acids. The V end lost 0 bases, the J end lost 8 bases, and 11 bases lay between the germline ends. CDR1 is MNHEY and CDR2 is SVGAGI in the germline V gene. The CDR3 region has the DNA TGTGCCAGCAGTTACTCGGGGCGGATTCATTCACCCCTCCACTTT. It yields the protein CASSYSGRIHSPLHF.

This chain joins TRBV29-1 and TRBJ2-3; either TRBD1 or TRBD2 may fit D (5 bases each). Germline V gene lookup returns CDR1 SQVTM and CDR2 ANQGSEA. The CDR3 has 14 amino acids. V lost 4 bases and J lost 1, with 12 bases in between. The CDR3 nucleotides read TGCAGCGTTGGAGGGGCTGGGGGCACAGATACGCAGTATTTT. This codes for CSVGGAGGTDTQYF.

This chain connects TRBV15 to TRBJ2-3; D gene unclear. CDR1 and CDR2 from the germline V gene are LNHNV and YYDKDF (reference sequence). The V end lost 5 bases, the J end lost 4 bases, and 13 bases lay between the germline ends. The CDR3 has 14 amino acids. CDR3 residues: CATSPRIEPDTQYF. CDR3 coding DNA: TGTGCCACCAGCCCCCGAATAGAACCAGATACGCAGTATTTT.

The rearrangement joins TRBV7-6 to TRBJ2-1, with D perhaps TRBD2 (7 bases). Germline loops: CDR1 SGHVS, CDR2 FNYEAQ. V lost 4 bases and J 8 bases, leaving 15 bases between the germline ends. The length of the CDR3 is 14 residues. CDR3 nucleotide sequence: TGTGCCAGCAGCTCGGGCGGGGGCTCTCATGAGCAGTTCTTC. Translating it yields CASSSGGGSHEQFF.

The J gene is TRBJ1-6, the V gene TRBV7-9; 7 nucleotides align to TRBD1. V dropped 5 bases and J dropped 7; count of bases not matched to a gene: 5. The CDR3 covers 14 residues. CDR1 is SEHNR, CDR2 FQNEAQ, per germline (reference sequence). CDR3 in amino acids: CASSPGTANSPLHF. CDR3 nucleotide sequence: TGTGCCAGCAGCCCCGGGACAGCCAATTCACCCCTCCACTTT.

The rearrangement joins TRBV5-4 to TRBJ1-1; a possible D gene is TRBD1 (6 bases). This CDR3 is built from 14 residues. The germline CDR1 and CDR2 sequences are SGHNT and YYREEE (reference sequence). Deletions cut 4 bases from V and 1 base from J, with 11 bases between. For the CDR3, the DNA is TGTGCCAGCAGCGGGGGACATCAGAACACTGAAGCTTTCTTT. Protein product: CASSGGHQNTEAFF.

The chain is built from TRBV5-5 and TRBJ2-1, with TRBD2 matching 11 bases. Germline-derived CDR1 and CDR2 are SGHKS and YYEKEE (reference sequence). Trimming removed 5 bases from V and 7 bases from J; junction bases left unmatched: 11. The CDR3 runs 16 residues. CDR3 protein: CASRSSTSGGRNEQFF. CDR3 sequence (DNA): TGTGCCAGCAGATCGAGCACTAGCGGGGGCCGGAATGAGCAGTTCTTC.

V is TRBV9 and J is TRBJ1-3, with no clear D. In germline, CDR1 is SGDLS, CDR2 YYNGEE. The CDR3 covers 16 residues. V was trimmed by 1 base and J by 0 bases, leaving 11 bases between them. The CDR3 region has the DNA TGTGCCAGCAGCGTAACCACGGGGAGCTCTGGAAACACCATATATTTT. This encodes CASSVTTGSSGNTIYF.

The table lists this clone with a few counts. The chain joins TRBV21-1 to TRBJ1-1; the D call in the table, TRBD1, was not verified against the DNA. TRBV21-1 corresponds to a pseudogene. The CDR3 spans 21 residues. The CDR3 sequence is CASSKVTGQGLINRMNTEAFF. CDR3 DNA sequence: TGTGCCAGCAGCAAAGTGACGGGACAGGGGCTTATAAACCGCATGAACACTGAAGCTTTCTTT.

The rearrangement uses TRBV7-8 and TRBJ1-6; D is undetermined. V lost 1 base to trimming and J lost 7 bases, with 11 bases between them. Germline V gene sequence: CDR1 SGHVS, CDR2 FQNEAQ. The CDR3 has 15 residues. The CDR3 spells CASSLGIGKNSPLHF. The CDR3 DNA follows: TGTGCCAGCAGCTTAGGGATCGGGAAAAATTCACCCCTCCACTTT.

The chain recombines TRBV18 with TRBJ2-7; TRBD1 aligns across 9 bases. This CDR3 is 15 amino acids long. V dropped 2 bases and J dropped 3; count of bases not matched to a gene: 5. Germline V gene sequence: CDR1 KGHSH, CDR2 LQKENI. The CDR3 sequence: CASSPGRQGVYEQYF. CDR3 bases: TGTGCCAGCTCACCAGGGCGACAGGGGGTCTACGAGCAGTACTTC. Based on the CDR3 plus reference TRBV18 and TRBJ2-7, the full variable domain is NAGVMQNPRHLVRRRGQEARLRCSPMKGHSHVYWYRQLPEEGLKFMVYLQKENIIDESGMPKERFSAEFPKEGPSILRIQQVVRGDSAAYFCASSPGRQGVYEQYFGPGTRLTVT.

V and J are TRBV5-8 and TRBJ2-5, with 9 bases aligning to TRBD1. V gave up 5 bases and J gave up 5 bases; unmatched junction bases: 7. This CDR3 spans 14 amino acids. Germline CDR1 SGHTS, CDR2 YDEGEE. The CDR3 loop reads CASRPGQGWETQYF. CDR3 coding DNA: TGTGCCAGCAGACCGGGACAGGGATGGGAGACCCAGTACTTC. The whole variable domain, remainder taken from reference TRBV5-8 and TRBJ2-5, is EAGVTQSPTHLIKTRGQQATLRCSPISGHTSVYWYQQALGLGLQFLLWYDEGEERNRGNFPPRFSGRQFPNYSSELNVNALELEDSALYLCASRPGQGWETQYFGPGTRLLVL.

V and J are TRBV5-8 and TRBJ2-1; TRBD1 is a possible D gene (6 bases). V lost 0 bases and J 7 bases, leaving 17 bases between the germline ends. This CDR3 has 16 amino acids. Germline CDR1 SGHTS, CDR2 YDEGEE. The CDR3 is CASSLELGRGYNEQFF. The CDR3 DNA reads as TGTGCCAGCAGCTTGGAGTTGGGCAGGGGCTATAATGAGCAGTTCTTC. The entire variable domain, with the rest obtained from reference TRBV5-8 and TRBJ2-1, is as follows: EAGVTQSPTHLIKTRGQQATLRCSPISGHTSVYWYQQALGLGLQFLLWYDEGEERNRGNFPPRFSGRQFPNYSSELNVNALELEDSALYLCASSLELGRGYNEQFFGPGTRLTVL.

This chain links TRBV10-3 with TRBJ2-1; D possibly corresponds to TRBD2 (5 bases). From germline, CDR1 is ENHRY and CDR2 SYGVKD. Trimming took 8 bases from V and 5 from J, leaving 7 bases between them. The CDR3 contains 11 residues. The CDR3 nucleotides read TGTGCCATCCTGCGGGACAATGAGCAGTTCTTC. Encoded protein: CAILRDNEQFF.